This record concerns one TCR beta chain sequence. Original data processing: Estimates of nucleated cell counts were drawn from the amplification of reference gene primers. Some clones are missing from TCRdb's copy, which holds only in-frame ones; the method was immunoSEQ multiplex PCR. V and J calls and clone size are copied from that table; D and trimming were computed from the DNA. Of about 40,000 clones listed, 86% are singletons. The CDR3 is made up of 13 amino acids. Germline trimming cut 3 bases from V and 4 bases from J; bases unmatched to any gene: 2. CDR1 and CDR2 from the germline V gene are LNHDA and SQIVND (reference sequence). The sample belongs to a study of blood T cell repertoires in COVID-19. Study-level background: Sites in the United States, Italy and Spain provided acute and convalescent COVID-19 samples. The analysed material was cDNA or gDNA that came from T cells, B-cell-depleted T cells, or PBMCs.

Material for sequencing was peripheral blood. The chain couples TRBV19 to TRBJ1-1, with 7 positions matching TRBD1. The clonotype originates from a man aged 35 to 55 with active COVID-19. CDR3 in amino acids: CASSMAGGTEAFF. As DNA, the CDR3 is TGTGCCAGTAGTATGGCAGGGGGCACTGAAGCTTTCTTT.